This T cell receptor beta chain was documented in a study of blood T cell repertoires in COVID-19. Germline lookup yields CDR1 SGDLS and CDR2 YYNGEE. V was clipped by 4 bases and J by 3 bases; unmatched bases: 9. CDR3 length equals 16 residues. The data were produced by immunoSEQ multiplex PCR, yet TCRdb's version contains in-frame clones alone and is incomplete. The sample carries 61,000 or so clones, 85% to 90% recorded once. This clonotype originated in a woman aged 80 or older with active COVID-19. Sequencing was done on a sample of peripheral blood. The chain combines TRBV9 with TRBJ2-1; 8 bases line up with TRBD2. CDR3 sequence reads: CASSSRRLAGYNEQFF. The CDR3 DNA reads as TGTGCCAGCAGCTCTAGAAGGCTAGCGGGCTACAATGAGCAGTTCTTC.